Shown below are 20 T cell receptor beta chains from a single sample sequenced in a study of T cell responses to AZD1222 COVID-19 vaccine (dated by TCRdb to the early 2020s). The receptor library was made with the immunoSEQ multiplex PCR assay. TCRdb retrieved this table from immuneACCESS and kept in-frame rearrangements only. Not all clones are present; in checked studies, unresolved V genes account for under half, and no reason is known for the remainder. The sample table shows roughly 150,000 clones, and roughly nine tenths are seen once. The ten largest account for approximately 2% of the sample. Taken with the paper, the label for time point translates to: baseline before first vaccination. The input for sequencing was peripheral blood, taken on day 0 of AZD1222 vaccination. These receptors came from an adult in good health.

The V gene is TRBV7-9, the J gene TRBJ1-5, with D unclear. The V and J ends lost 5 bases and 5 bases respectively, with 10 bases between them. This CDR3 spans 13 amino acids. Germline CDR1 reads SEHNR; CDR2 reads FQNEAQ (reference sequence). Here the CDR3 DNA reads TGTGCCAGCAGCGGCCAATGGGATCAGCCCCAGCATTTT. It codes for CASSGQWDQPQHF.

This sequence joins TRBV27 and TRBJ2-1; D is unclear. The CDR3 is made up of 13 amino acids. CDR1 and CDR2 from the germline V gene are MNHEY and SMNVEV (reference sequence). V was cut by 5 bases and J by 8 bases, with 13 bases left in between. For the CDR3, the DNA is TGTGCCAGCAGTCTGCAACCCAGAGATGAGCAGTTCTTC. Protein product: CASSLQPRDEQFF.

The chain carries TRBV7-2 and TRBJ2-6; D is perhaps TRBD1 or TRBD2 (6 bases each). Trimming shortened V by 1 base and J by 0 bases, and 10 bases separated the two germline ends. Germline values: CDR1 SGHTA, CDR2 FQGNSA. There are 17 residues in the CDR3. CDR3 bases: TGTGCCAGCAGCTTAGTAGGGGGGAACTCTGGGGCCAACGTCCTGACTTTC. Translated: CASSLVGGNSGANVLTF. The full variable domain, completed using reference TRBV7-2 and TRBJ2-6, is GAGVSQSPSNKVTEKGKDVELRCDPISGHTALYWYRQSLGQGLEFLIYFQGNSAPDKSGLPSDRFSAERTGGSVSTLTIQRTQQEDSAVYLCASSLVGGNSGANVLTFGAGSRLTVL.

V gene TRBV9 combines with J gene TRBJ2-1, with 12 nucleotides matching TRBD2. J was trimmed by 0 bases and V by 3 bases; bases with no gene match: 13. CDR1 and CDR2 from the germline V gene are SGDLS and YYNGEE. The CDR3 extends over 20 amino acids. The CDR3 DNA follows: TGTGCCAGCAGCGCTTGGGGACTAGCGGGCTCGGGGAGCTCCTACAATGAGCAGTTCTTC. Protein: CASSAWGLAGSGSSYNEQFF.

The rearrangement uses TRBV9 and TRBJ2-3, with 8 nucleotides matching TRBD1. V shed 3 bases and J 1 base; nucleotides not matched to a gene: 4. The CDR3 spans 15 residues. The germline V gene encodes CDR1 SGDLS and CDR2 YYNGEE. The CDR3 loop reads CASSAPGQGTDTQYF. As DNA, the CDR3 is TGTGCCAGCAGCGCCCCGGGACAGGGCACAGATACGCAGTATTTT. The full variable domain, its missing parts supplied by reference TRBV9 and TRBJ2-3, is DSGVTQTPKHLITATGQRVTLRCSPRSGDLSVYWYQQSLDQGLQFLIQYYNGEERAKGNILERFSAQQFPDLHSELNLSSLELGDSALYFCASSAPGQGTDTQYFGPGTRLTVL.

J is TRBJ1-6 and V is TRBV19, with TRBD1 matching 8 bases. The germline gives CDR1 LNHDA, CDR2 SQIVND (reference sequence). The CDR3 has 15 residues. J lost 7 bases, V lost 8 bases, and 10 bases had no gene match. This chain's CDR3 is CASRDRGGGNSPLHF. In nucleotides, the CDR3 is TGTGCCAGTCGTGACAGGGGCGGAGGCAATTCACCCCTCCACTTT.

This clone has only a few counts. The rearrangement links TRBV30 to TRBJ2-7, with a tentative D call TRBD1 (6 bases). The CDR3 totals 12 residues. Germline V gives CDR1 GTSNPN, CDR2 SVGIG (reference sequence). Between the trimmed V and J ends, which lost 0 bases and 3 bases, there was a span of 6 bases. This CDR3 is CAWSVQGYEQYF. CDR3 bases: TGTGCCTGGAGTGTACAGGGCTACGAGCAGTACTTC.

This chain joins TRBV2 and TRBJ2-3; D is unclear. Germline CDR1 and CDR2: SNHLY and FYNNEI. This CDR3 comprises 12 residues. Between the trimmed V and J ends, which lost 5 bases and 2 bases, there was a span of 5 bases. CDR3 nucleotides: TGTGCCAGCAGTACATTCACAGATACGCAGTATTTT. It is translated as CASSTFTDTQYF. Drawing the rest from reference TRBV2 and TRBJ2-3, the complete variable domain is EPEVTQTPSHQVTQMGQEVILRCVPISNHLYFYWYRQILGQKVEFLVSFYNNEISEKSEIFDDQFSVERPDGSNFTLKIRSTKLEDSAMYFCASSTFTDTQYFGPGTRLTVL.

CDR3 nucleotide sequence: TGTGCCAGCATCCTGGGTGGACAGGGGACGTATCAGCCCCAGCATTTT. Translating it yields CASILGGQGTYQPQHF. The V gene is TRBV28, the J gene TRBJ1-5; 9 bases line up with TRBD1. The V segment lost 7 bases and the J segment 5 bases; nucleotides outside the gene matches: 12. This CDR3 has 16 residues. Germline V gene sequence: CDR1 MDHEN, CDR2 SYDVKM. Full variable domain (missing parts from reference TRBV28 and TRBJ1-5): DVKVTQSSRYLVKRTGEKVFLECVQDMDHENMFWYRQDPGLGLRLIYFSYDVKMKEKGDIPEGYSVSREKKERFSLILESASTNQTSMYLCASILGGQGTYQPQHFGDGTRLSIL.

This chain's CDR3 is CASAHKNTIYF. CDR3 nucleotides: TGTGCCTCGGCTCACAAAAACACCATATATTTT. The chain combines TRBV30 with TRBJ1-3; no clear D gene. The V end lost 7 bases, the J end lost 6 bases, and 10 bases lay between the germline ends. This CDR3 comprises 11 residues. Germline CDR1 is GTSNPN and CDR2 is SVGIG (reference sequence).

This sequence joins TRBV24-1 and TRBJ2-3; 12 bases are a match to TRBD2. The CDR3 loop spans 16 amino acids. CDR1 KGHDR and CDR2 SFDVKD come from the germline V gene. The V gene end was trimmed by 1 base and the J gene end by 5 bases; junction bases not matched to a gene: 3. CDR3 residues: CATSDFLTSGGDTQYF. The CDR3 bases are TGTGCCACCAGTGATTTTTTGACTAGCGGGGGAGATACGCAGTATTTT.

V and J are TRBV28 and TRBJ1-3, with D perhaps matching TRBD1 (6 bases). Germline loops: CDR1 MDHEN, CDR2 SYDVKM. With 5 bases removed from V and 0 bases from J, the gap between germline ends came to 11 bases. The CDR3 spans 15 residues. The CDR3 DNA reads TGTGCCAGCAGTAGACAGGATCTCTCTGGAAACACCATATATTTT. Translated: CASSRQDLSGNTIYF.

The chain is built from TRBV18 and TRBJ2-5; no firm D call. Germline CDR1 reads KGHSH; CDR2 reads LQKENI. The germline V and J ends were trimmed by 3 bases and 7 bases, with 15 bases remaining between them. This CDR3 has 14 residues. The CDR3 reads CASSPPLETGTQYF. CDR3 nucleotide sequence: TGTGCCAGCTCACCGCCCCTAGAAACCGGGACCCAGTACTTC.

The V call is TRBV5-1, the J call TRBJ1-1, with D possibly TRBD1 on 5 matching bases. Trimming left V 4 bases short and J 4 bases short, with 14 bases between. Germline loops: CDR1 SGHRS, CDR2 YFSETQ. CDR3 length: 14 amino acids. CDR3 region: CASSITGGGTEAFF. The CDR3 nucleotides are TGCGCCAGCAGCATTACAGGTGGCGGCACTGAAGCTTTCTTT.

The chain is built from TRBV11-2 and TRBJ1-1; D remains ambiguous. V was pared by 5 bases and J by 1 base, with 11 bases between. This CDR3 has 14 residues. Germline assignment: CDR1 SGHAT and CDR2 FQNNGV. CDR3: CASSPLGSNTEAFF. CDR3 DNA sequence: TGTGCCAGCAGCCCTCTAGGGTCGAACACTGAAGCTTTCTTT. Full variable domain (missing parts from reference TRBV11-2 and TRBJ1-1): EAGVAQSPRYKIIEKRQSVAFWCNPISGHATLYWYQQILGQGPKLLIQFQNNGVVDDSQLPKDRFSAERLKGVDSTLKIQPAKLEDSAVYLCASSPLGSNTEAFFGQGTRLTVV.

This chain joins TRBV28 and TRBJ1-1, with unresolved D. CDR3 length: 14 amino acids. The V gene lost 5 bases and the J gene lost 10 bases, with 20 bases spanning the gap. Germline loops: CDR1 MDHEN, CDR2 SYDVKM. CDR3 in amino acids: CASSPPPSRPSAFF. CDR3 bases: TGTGCCAGCAGTCCCCCCCCTTCAAGGCCGTCAGCTTTCTTT.

The genes are TRBV11-2 and TRBJ1-1; D possibly corresponds to TRBD1 (5 bases). The germline CDR1 and CDR2 sequences are SGHAT and FQNNGV. This CDR3 has 18 residues. The V end was cut by 3 bases, the J end by 8 bases, with 28 bases between. The CDR3 coding sequence is TGTGCCAGCAGCTTGAGGAGGGGCAGTTTACTTATGCCCATAGAAGCTTTCTTT. Its protein product is CASSLRRGSLLMPIEAFF.

This clone showed up just once. The chain couples TRBV12-3 or TRBV12-4 to TRBJ1-1, with 8 bases aligning to TRBD1. The CDR3 totals 13 residues. The V segment lost 5 bases and the J segment 5 bases; nucleotides outside the gene matches: 4. CDR3 in DNA: TGTGCCAGCAGTGCAGGGGGCGTGACTGAAGCTTTCTTT. Translating it yields CASSAGGVTEAFF.

This chain joins TRBV7-8 and TRBJ1-5; 7 bases are shared with TRBD1. V lost 7 bases, J lost 5 bases, and 11 bases stayed unmatched. Per germline, CDR1 SGHVS and CDR2 FQNEAQ. The CDR3 has 15 amino acids. CDR3: CASKKNRGGDQPQHF. Written as DNA, the CDR3 is TGTGCCAGCAAGAAGAACAGGGGAGGGGATCAGCCCCAGCATTTT.

There are a few counts of this clone. V usage is TRBV6-5 and J usage is TRBJ1-1, with TRBD1 as a possible D gene (6 bases). The germline V gene has CDR1 MNHEY and CDR2 SVGAGI. The CDR3 has 15 residues. The V end lost 0 bases, the J end lost 5 bases, and 13 bases lay between the germline ends. The CDR3 nucleotides are TGTGCCAGCAGTTACTCGATTACGGGGGCAACTGAAGCTTTCTTT. Protein sequence: CASSYSITGATEAFF.